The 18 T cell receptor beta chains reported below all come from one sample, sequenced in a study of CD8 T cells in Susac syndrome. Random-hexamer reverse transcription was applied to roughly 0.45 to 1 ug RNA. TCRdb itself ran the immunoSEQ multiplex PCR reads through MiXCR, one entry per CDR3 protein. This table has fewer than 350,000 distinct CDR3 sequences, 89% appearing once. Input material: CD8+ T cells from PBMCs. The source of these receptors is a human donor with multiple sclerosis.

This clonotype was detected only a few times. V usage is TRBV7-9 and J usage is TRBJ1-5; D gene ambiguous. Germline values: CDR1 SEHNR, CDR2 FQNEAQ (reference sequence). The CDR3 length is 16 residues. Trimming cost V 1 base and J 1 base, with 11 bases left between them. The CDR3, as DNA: TGTGCCAGCAGCTTAGGAGAGGGATTGAGCAATCAGCCCCAGCATTTT. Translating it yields CASSLGEGLSNQPQHF.

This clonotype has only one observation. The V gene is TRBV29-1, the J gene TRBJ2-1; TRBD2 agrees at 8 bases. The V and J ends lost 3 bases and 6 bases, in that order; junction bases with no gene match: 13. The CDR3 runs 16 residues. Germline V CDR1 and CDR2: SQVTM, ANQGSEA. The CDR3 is CSVDRPAGAPFNEQFF. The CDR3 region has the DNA TGCAGCGTTGATCGCCCAGCGGGAGCGCCATTCAATGAGCAGTTCTTC.

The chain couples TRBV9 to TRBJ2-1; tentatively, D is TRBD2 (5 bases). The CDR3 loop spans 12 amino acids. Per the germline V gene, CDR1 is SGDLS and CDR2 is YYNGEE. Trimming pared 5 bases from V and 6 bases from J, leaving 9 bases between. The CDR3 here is CASRGEGNEQFF. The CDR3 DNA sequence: TGTGCCAGCAGAGGAGAGGGCAATGAGCAGTTCTTC.

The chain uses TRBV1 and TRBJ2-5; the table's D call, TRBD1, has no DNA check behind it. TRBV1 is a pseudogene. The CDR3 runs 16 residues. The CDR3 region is CTSSPGTGRYQETQYF. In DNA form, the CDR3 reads TGCACCAGCAGCCCCGGGACAGGGAGGTACCAAGAGACCCAGTACTTC.

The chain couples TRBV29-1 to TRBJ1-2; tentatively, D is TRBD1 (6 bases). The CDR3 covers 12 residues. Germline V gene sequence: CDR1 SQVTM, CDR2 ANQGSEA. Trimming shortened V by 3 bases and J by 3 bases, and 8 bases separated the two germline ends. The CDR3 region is CSVDRGYYGYTF. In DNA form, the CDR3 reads TGCAGCGTTGATAGGGGGTACTATGGCTACACCTTC.

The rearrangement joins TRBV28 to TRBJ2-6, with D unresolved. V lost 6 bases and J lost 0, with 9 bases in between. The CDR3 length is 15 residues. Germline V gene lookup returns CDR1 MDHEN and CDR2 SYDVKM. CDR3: CASSIHSSGANVLTF. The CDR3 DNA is TGTGCCAGCAGCATCCATTCCTCTGGGGCCAACGTCCTGACTTTC.

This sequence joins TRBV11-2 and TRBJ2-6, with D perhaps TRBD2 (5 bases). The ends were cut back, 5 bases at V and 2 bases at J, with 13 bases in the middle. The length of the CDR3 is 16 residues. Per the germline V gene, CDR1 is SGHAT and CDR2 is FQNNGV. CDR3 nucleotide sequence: TGTGCCAGCAGCCTCTCGGTCGGGACTGGGGCCAACGTCCTGACTTTC. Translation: CASSLSVGTGANVLTF.

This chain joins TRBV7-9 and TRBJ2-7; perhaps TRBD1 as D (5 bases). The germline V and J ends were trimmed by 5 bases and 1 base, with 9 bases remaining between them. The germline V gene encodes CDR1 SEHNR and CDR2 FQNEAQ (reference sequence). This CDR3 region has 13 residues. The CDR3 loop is CASSIQVSYEQYF. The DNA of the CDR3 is TGTGCCAGCAGCATACAGGTGTCCTACGAGCAGTACTTC. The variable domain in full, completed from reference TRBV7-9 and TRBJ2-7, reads DTGVSQNPRHKITKRGQNVTFRCDPISEHNRLYWYRQTLGQGPEFLTYFQNEAQLEKSRLLSDRFSAERPKGSFSTLEIQRTEQGDSAMYLCASSIQVSYEQYFGPGTRLTVT.

This CDR3 reads CASSPLSYEQYF. CDR3 bases: TGTGCCAGCTCACCCCTGTCCTACGAGCAGTACTTC. The V gene is TRBV18, the J gene TRBJ2-7; D gene unclear. Germline-derived CDR1 and CDR2 are KGHSH and LQKENI. The CDR3 sequence is 12 residues long. The germline V and J ends were trimmed by 3 bases and 1 base, with 4 bases remaining between them.

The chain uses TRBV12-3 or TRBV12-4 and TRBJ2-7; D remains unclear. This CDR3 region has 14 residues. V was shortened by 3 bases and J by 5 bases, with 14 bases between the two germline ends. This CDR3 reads CASSLDQEWNEQYF. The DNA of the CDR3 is TGTGCCAGCAGTTTGGACCAGGAGTGGAACGAGCAGTACTTC.

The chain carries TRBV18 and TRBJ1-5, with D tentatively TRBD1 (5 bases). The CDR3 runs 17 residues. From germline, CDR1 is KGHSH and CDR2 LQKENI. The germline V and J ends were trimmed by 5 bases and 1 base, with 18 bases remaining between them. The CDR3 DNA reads TGTGCCAGCTCAGCACTTCGGGACTTAAGGAGCAATCAGCCCCAGCATTTT. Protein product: CASSALRDLRSNQPQHF.

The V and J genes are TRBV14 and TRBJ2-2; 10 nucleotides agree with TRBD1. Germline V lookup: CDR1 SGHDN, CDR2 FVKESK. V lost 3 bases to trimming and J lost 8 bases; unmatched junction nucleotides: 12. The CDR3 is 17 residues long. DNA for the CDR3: TGTGCCAGCAGCCAGGACTCCGGGACAGGGGCCCTTGGGGAGCTGTTTTTT. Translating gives CASSQDSGTGALGELFF.

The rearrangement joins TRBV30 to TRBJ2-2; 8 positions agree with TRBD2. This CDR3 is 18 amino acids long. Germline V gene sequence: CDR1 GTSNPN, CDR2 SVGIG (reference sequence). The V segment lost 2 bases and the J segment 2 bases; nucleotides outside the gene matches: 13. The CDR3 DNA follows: TGTGCCTGGAGTCCATCGGGGGGGCAAGAGGTCAACACCGGGGAGCTGTTTTTT. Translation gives CAWSPSGGQEVNTGELFF. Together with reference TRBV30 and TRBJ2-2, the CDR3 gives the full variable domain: SQTIHQWPATLVQPVGSPLSLECTVEGTSNPNLYWYRQAAGRGLQLLFYSVGIGQISSEVPQNLSASRPQDRQFILSSKKLLLSDSGFYLCAWSPSGGQEVNTGELFFGEGSRLTVL.

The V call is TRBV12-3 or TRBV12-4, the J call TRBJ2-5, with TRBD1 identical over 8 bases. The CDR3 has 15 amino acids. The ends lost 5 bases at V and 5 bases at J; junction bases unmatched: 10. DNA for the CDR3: TGTGCCAGCAGTAATGGACAGGGCGCGGGGGAGACCCAGTACTTC. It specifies CASSNGQGAGETQYF.

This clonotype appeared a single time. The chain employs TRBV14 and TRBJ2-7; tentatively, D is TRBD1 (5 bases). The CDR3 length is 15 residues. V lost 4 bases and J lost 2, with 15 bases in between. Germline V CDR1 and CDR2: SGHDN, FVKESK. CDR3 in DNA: TGTGCCAGCAGCCGCCTAGGGGCCGAACCCTACGAGCAGTACTTC. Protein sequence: CASSRLGAEPYEQYF.

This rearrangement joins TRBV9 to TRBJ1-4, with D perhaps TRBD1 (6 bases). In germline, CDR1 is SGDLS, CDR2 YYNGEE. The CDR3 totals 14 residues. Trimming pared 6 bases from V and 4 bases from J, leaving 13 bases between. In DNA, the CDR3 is TGTGCCAGCACCTTGGACAGAGATAATGAAAAACTGTTTTTT. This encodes CASTLDRDNEKLFF.

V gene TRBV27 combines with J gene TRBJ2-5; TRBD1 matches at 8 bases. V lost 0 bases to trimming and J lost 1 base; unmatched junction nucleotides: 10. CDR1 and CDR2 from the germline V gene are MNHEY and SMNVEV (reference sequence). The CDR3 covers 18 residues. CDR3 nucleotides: TGTGCCAGCAGTTTATCTCAGGGGGCGATCGGGGCCCAAGAGACCCAGTACTTC. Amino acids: CASSLSQGAIGAQETQYF.

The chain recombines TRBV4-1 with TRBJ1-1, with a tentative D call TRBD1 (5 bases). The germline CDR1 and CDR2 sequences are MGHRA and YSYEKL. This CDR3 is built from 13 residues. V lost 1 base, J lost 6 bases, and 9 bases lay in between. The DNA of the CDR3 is TGCGCCAGCAGCCAAGTCGGGACCCCTGAAGCTTTCTTT. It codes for CASSQVGTPEAFF.